This T cell receptor beta chain came from a study of blood T cell repertoires in COVID-19. One Seattle source followed patients from active infection through their disease course. Clones were sequenced by immunoSEQ multiplex PCR, and TCRdb holds only the in-frame ones, with some missing. The repertoire consists of more than 350,000 clones, with around 87% occurring once and the leading ten covering more than 9%. Germline lookup yields CDR1 KGHSH and CDR2 LQKENI. This CDR3 comprises 15 residues. V gave up 4 bases and J gave up 0 bases; unmatched junction bases: 5. This sequence joins TRBV18 and TRBJ1-1, with 7 nucleotides matching TRBD1. This receptor was obtained from a woman in her twenties or thirties with COVID-19, enrolled during active disease. The sample comprised peripheral blood. The CDR3 DNA sequence: TGTGCCAGCTCACAGGGACAGAGCATGAACACTGAAGCTTTCTTT. Protein: CASSQGQSMNTEAFF.